The clone carrying this T cell receptor (beta chain) was detected ten times or more. The antigen remains undetermined. Germline is not matched at one junction end, which may reflect a read error. This entry belongs to a study of identical twins. Findings and limits, study-wide: There were fewer insertions in abundant cord blood beta clonotypes, but memory repertoires showed no such pattern. Models, which agreed with sharing between unrelated individuals, nonetheless underestimated the out-of-frame TCR alpha sharing seen in monozygotic twins.

Germline loops: CDR1 SGHDN, CDR2 FVKESK. The CDR3 extends over 16 amino acids. One entry per CDR3 protein, called by TCRdb with MiXCR from the 5' RACE reads. The profile shows around 960,000 distinct CDR3 sequences, more than 9% of them singletons. This sample was also put to use in a study of yellow fever vaccine responses in identical twins.

The chain uses TRBV14 and TRBJ2-1; TRBD2 matches 10 bases. Sequenced material: PBMCs. This clonotype was obtained from a woman younger than 35 in good health. For the CDR3, the DNA is TGTGCCAGCAGCGGTTTAGCGGGGGGCTCCCACAATGAGCAGTTCTTC. Translating gives CASSGLAGGSHNEQFF.